The 10 T cell receptor beta chains reported below all come from one sample, sequenced in a study of T cell responses to AZD1222 COVID-19 vaccine. Sequenced by immunoSEQ multiplex PCR; TCRdb stores in-frame clones only, minus some. The sample contains about 73,000 clones, around 80% of which appear only once. Here the sequenced sample was peripheral blood, taken 28 days after the second AZD1222 dose. The receptors derive from an adult who received the AZD1222 COVID-19 vaccine.

The chain links TRBV7-8 to TRBJ2-6; TRBD2 matches at 7 bases. The CDR3 loop spans 15 amino acids. J lost 1 base, V lost 5 bases, and 2 bases had no gene match. Germline loops: CDR1 SGHVS, CDR2 FQNEAQ. The CDR3 DNA follows: TGTGCCAGCAGCCCCGGGGGGTCTGGGGCCAACGTCCTGACTTTC. Its protein product is CASSPGGSGANVLTF.

In this sample, this clone turned up once. A junction end diverges from the germline sequence, so it may reflect a read error. DNA for the CDR3: TGTGCCTGGAGTGTTCTGGACAGGGATAACTCACCCCTCCACTTT. Protein product: CAWSVLDRDNSPLHF. The genes are TRBV30 and TRBJ1-6; 8 nucleotides match TRBD1. This CDR3 comprises 15 residues. Per germline, CDR1 GTSNPN and CDR2 SVGIG (reference sequence).

This chain connects TRBV19 to TRBJ2-1; maybe TRBD2 (6 bases). V was clipped by 10 bases and J by 9 bases, with 19 bases between them. The CDR3 totals 13 residues. Germline assignment: CDR1 LNHDA and CDR2 SQIVND (reference sequence). The chain's CDR3 is CATMGGAPSEQFF. The CDR3, as DNA: TGTGCCACCATGGGGGGTGCTCCCAGTGAGCAGTTCTTC.

The chain has TRBV19 and TRBJ2-1, with 7 positions matching TRBD2. Germline V gives CDR1 LNHDA, CDR2 SQIVND (reference sequence). Unmatched junction bases numbered 7, after V lost 2 bases and J lost 6 bases. The CDR3 length is 15 residues. CDR3 bases: TGTGCCAGTAGTATACGGGCGGGAGAAGGCAATGAGCAGTTCTTC. Protein product: CASSIRAGEGNEQFF.

This chain links TRBV19 with TRBJ1-6; D is unclear. Between the trimmed V and J ends, which lost 4 bases and 11 bases, there was a span of 18 bases. Germline V gene sequence: CDR1 LNHDA, CDR2 SQIVND (reference sequence). CDR3 length: 15 amino acids. Written as DNA, the CDR3 is TGTGCCAGTAGTACCACTGCTGGCAGACCCGCACCCCTCCACTTT. This translates into CASSTTAGRPAPLHF. Using reference TRBV19 and TRBJ1-6 for the parts outside the CDR3, the full variable domain is DGGITQSPKYLFRKEGQNVTLSCEQNLNHDAMYWYRQDPGQGLRLIYYSQIVNDFQKGDIAEGYSVSREKKESFPLTVTSAQKNPTAFYLCASSTTAGRPAPLHFGNGTRLTVT.

V gene TRBV28 combines with J gene TRBJ2-3, with 12 bases that match TRBD2. The V and J ends lost 5 bases and 8 bases, in that order; junction bases with no gene match: 8. The CDR3 extends over 15 amino acids. Looked up from germline, CDR1 is MDHEN and CDR2 is SYDVKM. CDR3 loop: CASSPLAGGSSTQYF. CDR3 coding DNA: TGTGCCAGCAGTCCACTAGCGGGGGGATCCTCTACGCAGTATTTT.

The V and J genes are TRBV5-1 and TRBJ1-6, with D perhaps matching TRBD1 (5 bases). There are 15 residues in the CDR3. Trimming cost V 0 bases and J 9 bases, with 13 bases left between them. CDR1 is SGHRS and CDR2 is YFSETQ in the germline V gene. The DNA of the CDR3 is TGCGCCAGCAGCTTGGTGGGCAGGGAAATTTCACCCCTCCACTTT. Translation gives CASSLVGREISPLHF. Together with reference TRBV5-1 and TRBJ1-6, the CDR3 gives the full variable domain: KAGVTQTPRYLIKTRGQQVTLSCSPISGHRSVSWYQQTPGQGLQFLFEYFSETQRNKGNFPGRFSGRQFSNSRSEMNVSTLELGDSALYLCASSLVGREISPLHFGNGTRLTVT.

This clone showed up just once. This chain joins TRBV3-1 (or the pseudogene TRBV3-2) and TRBJ2-2, with D perhaps TRBD1 (6 bases). The CDR3 covers 15 residues. Trimming left V 4 bases short and J 2 bases short, with 11 bases between. Per the germline V gene, CDR1 is LGHDT and CDR2 is YNNKEL (reference sequence). CDR3 nucleotides: TGTGCCAGCAGCCCTAGGGACATAAACACCGGGGAGCTGTTTTTT. Protein product: CASSPRDINTGELFF.

The chain recombines TRBV10-1 with TRBJ1-5; D remains ambiguous. From germline, CDR1 is WNHNN and CDR2 SYGVQD (reference sequence). Trimming removed 10 bases from V and 5 bases from J, with 12 bases in between. This CDR3 spans 12 amino acids. The DNA for the CDR3 is TGCGCCACCCGGGCCAACCATCAGCCCCAGCATTTT. Encoded protein: CATRANHQPQHF.

The chain combines TRBV7-3 with TRBJ1-4, with D maybe TRBD1 (6 bases). Trimming stripped 1 base from V and 5 bases from J, with 11 bases between. CDR3 length: 15 amino acids. CDR1 and CDR2 (germline): SGHTA, FQGTGA. The CDR3 DNA reads TGTGCCAGCAGCTTAAAGGCAGGGGAAAATGAAAAACTGTTTTTT. Protein sequence: CASSLKAGENEKLFF.